This T cell receptor (beta chain) emerged from a study of T cell responses to AZD1222 COVID-19 vaccine. Libraries were prepared by immunoSEQ multiplex PCR; TCRdb keeps only in-frame clonotypes and omits some of them. The data contain 99,000 or so clones, roughly 91% of them singletons. The CDR3 consists of 15 residues. This material consisted of peripheral blood, taken on day 0 of AZD1222 vaccination. This sequence originates from an adult in good health. The chain is built from TRBV1 and TRBJ1-6; TRBD1, the table's D call, lacks a check against the DNA. TRBV1 represents a pseudogene. CDR3 loop: CTSSHGDMALRALHF. Here the CDR3 DNA reads TGCACCAGCAGCCATGGGGACATGGCCCTAAGGGCCCTCCACTTT.